These T cell receptor beta chains were read from a single sample in a study of PD-1 blockade in mismatch repair-deficient tumors. Profiling relied on immunoSEQ multiplex PCR, and the TCRdb table lists in-frame clones only, not all of them. The data show roughly 110,000 clones, 70% to 80% seen once. The sequences come from peripheral blood, collected just over 59 weeks after starting pembrolizumab. The receptors derive from an adult with mismatch repair-deficient cancer. The CDR3 runs from the conserved cysteine through the conserved F or W. The order of the fields is V gene, CDR3 length, clone size, D gene, J gene, CDR3 DNA, CDR3 protein. The D gene is left open where the match is weak. Clone sizes are given selectively: once, few, many, or a class where the clone is expanded.

V gene: TRBV5-1
CDR3 length: 16
clone size: NA
D gene: TRBD2
J gene: TRBJ2-3
CDR3 DNA: TGCGCCAGCAGCTTGCTAGCGGGGGCTAGCACAGATACGCAGTATTTT
CDR3 protein: CASSLLAGASTDTQYF

V gene: TRBV11-3
CDR3 length: 15
clone size: NA
D gene: NA
J gene: TRBJ2-1
CDR3 DNA: TGTGCCAGCAGCTCGAACTCCGGGACGGTCGGGGAGCAGTTCTTC
CDR3 protein: CASSSNSGTVGEQFF

V gene: TRBV7-9
CDR3 length: 14
clone size: NA
D gene: TRBD1
J gene: TRBJ2-3
CDR3 DNA: TGTGCCAGCAGCTCCCGGACAGGTCAAGATACGCAGTATTTT
CDR3 protein: CASSSRTGQDTQYF

V gene: TRBV29-1
CDR3 length: 12
clone size: once
D gene: NA
J gene: TRBJ2-5
CDR3 DNA: TGCAGCGTTGAATTTATCCAAGAGACCCAGTACTTC
CDR3 protein: CSVEFIQETQYF

V gene: TRBV7-8
CDR3 length: 15
clone size: NA
D gene: TRBD2
J gene: TRBJ2-5
CDR3 DNA: TGTGCCAGCAGCTTCCGACTAGCGGGGTCGTGGGCCCAGTACTTC
CDR3 protein: CASSFRLAGSWAQYF

V gene: TRBV14
CDR3 length: 17
clone size: NA
D gene: TRBD1
J gene: TRBJ2-1
CDR3 DNA: TGTGCCAGCAGCCCTAGGGGGCCGCGGAACTCCTACAATGAGCAGTTCTTC
CDR3 protein: CASSPRGPRNSYNEQFF

V gene: TRBV5-6
CDR3 length: 14
clone size: NA
D gene: TRBD1
J gene: TRBJ2-1
CDR3 DNA: TGTGCCAGCAGCTTGAGACAGGGGTGGGATGAGCAGTTCTTC
CDR3 protein: CASSLRQGWDEQFF

V gene: TRBV29-1
CDR3 length: 15
clone size: NA
D gene: TRBD1
J gene: TRBJ1-3
CDR3 DNA: TGCAGCGTAGAACTGGGACAGCCCGGGGGAAACACCATATATTTT
CDR3 protein: CSVELGQPGGNTIYF

V gene: TRBV30
CDR3 length: 18
clone size: NA
D gene: TRBD1
J gene: TRBJ2-7
CDR3 DNA: TGTGCCTGGAGGGTATTAGGGACAGGGGGCGCGATTCGATACGAGCAGTACTTC
CDR3 protein: CAWRVLGTGGAIRYEQYF

V gene: TRBV9
CDR3 length: 15
clone size: NA
D gene: TRBD1
J gene: TRBJ1-1
CDR3 DNA: TGTGCCAGCAGCCCCGAGGGGGCTTGGGGCACTGAAGCTTTCTTT
CDR3 protein: CASSPEGAWGTEAFF

V gene: TRBV4-1
CDR3 length: 15
clone size: NA
D gene: NA
J gene: TRBJ1-5
CDR3 DNA: TGCGCCAGCAGCCCACAAGCAGGGAGAAATCAGCCCCAGCATTTT
CDR3 protein: CASSPQAGRNQPQHF

V gene: TRBV4-3
CDR3 length: 15
clone size: NA
D gene: TRBD1
J gene: TRBJ1-2
CDR3 DNA: TGCGCCAGCAGCCAAGCGTACAGGGGCGAGTATGGCTACACCTTC
CDR3 protein: CASSQAYRGEYGYTF

V gene: TRBV4-2
CDR3 length: 15
clone size: once
D gene: NA
J gene: TRBJ2-7
CDR3 DNA: TGTGCCAGCAGCCAAGATCGGAGACTAGACGACGAGCAGTACTTC
CDR3 protein: CASSQDRRLDDEQYF

V gene: TRBV5-1
CDR3 length: 11
clone size: NA
D gene: NA
J gene: TRBJ2-5
CDR3 DNA: TGCGCCAGCAGCTCTCAAGAGACCCAGTACTTC
CDR3 protein: CASSSQETQYF

V gene: TRBV4-1
CDR3 length: 15
clone size: NA
D gene: TRBD2
J gene: TRBJ2-1
CDR3 DNA: TGCGCCAGCAGCCCGGGACTAGCGGAGCACAATGAGCAGTTCTTC
CDR3 protein: CASSPGLAEHNEQFF

V gene: TRBV27
CDR3 length: 15
clone size: NA
D gene: TRBD2
J gene: TRBJ2-7
CDR3 DNA: TGTGCCAGCAAGCAAAAGCGGGAGGGGACCTACGAGCAGTACTTC
CDR3 protein: CASKQKREGTYEQYF

V gene: TRBV28
CDR3 length: 14
clone size: once
D gene: NA
J gene: TRBJ2-1
CDR3 DNA: TGTGCCAGCAGTTTAGCGGGAAGCACCAATGAGCAGTTCTTC
CDR3 protein: CASSLAGSTNEQFF

V gene: TRBV7-2
CDR3 length: 14
clone size: NA
D gene: NA
J gene: TRBJ1-5
CDR3 DNA: TGTGCCAGCAGCCCCGGACAGAACAATCAGCCCCAGCATTTT
CDR3 protein: CASSPGQNNQPQHF

V gene: TRBV30
CDR3 length: 14
clone size: NA
D gene: NA
J gene: TRBJ1-1
CDR3 DNA: TGTGCCTGGAGTGTCGTACGCACGAACACTGAAGCTTTCTTT
CDR3 protein: CAWSVVRTNTEAFF

V gene: TRBV25-1
CDR3 length: 17
clone size: NA
D gene: TRBD2
J gene: TRBJ2-1
CDR3 DNA: TGTGCCAGCAGTGAATCTCTCCCGGGACTAGGGTCTAGTGAGCAGTTCTTC
CDR3 protein: CASSESLPGLGSSEQFF

V gene: TRBV6-6
CDR3 length: 13
clone size: NA
D gene: NA
J gene: TRBJ1-1
CDR3 DNA: TGTGCCAGCAGTTACAGCACGAACACTGAAGCTTTCTTT
CDR3 protein: CASSYSTNTEAFF

V gene: TRBV5-4
CDR3 length: 13
clone size: NA
D gene: TRBD1
J gene: TRBJ2-5
CDR3 DNA: TGTGCCAGCAGCTTGGACAGGGGTGAGACCCAGTACTTC
CDR3 protein: CASSLDRGETQYF

V gene: TRBV2
CDR3 length: 15
clone size: NA
D gene: NA
J gene: TRBJ2-1
CDR3 DNA: TGTGCCAGCATACAAGCGCTCAGCTCCTACAATGAGCAGTTCTTC
CDR3 protein: CASIQALSSYNEQFF

V gene: TRBV30
CDR3 length: 13
clone size: NA
D gene: NA
J gene: TRBJ2-7
CDR3 DNA: TGTGCCCGTGGACGGGAGAATTCCTACGAGCAGTACTTC
CDR3 protein: CARGRENSYEQYF

V gene: TRBV2
CDR3 length: 13
clone size: once
D gene: TRBD1
J gene: TRBJ2-5
CDR3 DNA: TGTGCCAGCAGGTACAGGGGGGAAGAGACCCAGTACTTC
CDR3 protein: CASRYRGEETQYF

V gene: TRBV9
CDR3 length: 16
clone size: NA
D gene: TRBD2
J gene: TRBJ2-1
CDR3 DNA: TGTGCCAGCAGCCCCCATAGCGGGAGCTCCTACAATGAGCAGTTCTTC
CDR3 protein: CASSPHSGSSYNEQFF

V gene: TRBV10-3
CDR3 length: 14
clone size: NA
D gene: TRBD2
J gene: TRBJ2-2
CDR3 DNA: TGTGCCATCAGTAGACTAGCGGGACCCGGGGAGCTGTTTTTT
CDR3 protein: CAISRLAGPGELFF

V gene: TRBV4-3
CDR3 length: 16
clone size: once
D gene: NA
J gene: TRBJ2-1
CDR3 DNA: TGCGCCAGCAGCCAAATAATGGCGGGATATTACAATGAGCAGTTCTTC
CDR3 protein: CASSQIMAGYYNEQFF

V gene: TRBV2
CDR3 length: 13
clone size: few
D gene: NA
J gene: TRBJ1-2
CDR3 DNA: TGTGCCAGCAGTGAAAGGAGGAACTATGGCTACACCTTC
CDR3 protein: CASSERRNYGYTF

V gene: TRBV27
CDR3 length: 16
clone size: NA
D gene: NA
J gene: TRBJ1-5
CDR3 DNA: TGTGCCAGCAGTGGGCAGGTTTTTCTCGGCAATCAGCCCCAGCATTTT
CDR3 protein: CASSGQVFLGNQPQHF

V gene: TRBV7-2
CDR3 length: 13
clone size: NA
D gene: NA
J gene: TRBJ2-1
CDR3 DNA: TGTGCCAGCAGCTTATCCTCTATAAATGAGCAGTTCTTC
CDR3 protein: CASSLSSINEQFF

V gene: TRBV5-1
CDR3 length: 15
clone size: once
D gene: NA
J gene: TRBJ1-2
CDR3 DNA: TGCGCCAGCAGCTTGGCCGACGAGGGGACCACTGGCTACACCTTC
CDR3 protein: CASSLADEGTTGYTF

V gene: TRBV7-9
CDR3 length: 14
clone size: NA
D gene: NA
J gene: TRBJ1-5
CDR3 DNA: TGTGCCAGCAGCTTAGGAGGGGTGGATCAGCCCCAGCATTTT
CDR3 protein: CASSLGGVDQPQHF

V gene: TRBV7-8
CDR3 length: 14
clone size: NA
D gene: NA
J gene: TRBJ2-5
CDR3 DNA: TGTGCCAGCAGCTTTACGGGCCATCAAGAGACCCAGTACTTC
CDR3 protein: CASSFTGHQETQYF

V gene: TRBV9
CDR3 length: 14
clone size: NA
D gene: TRBD1
J gene: TRBJ2-3
CDR3 DNA: TGTGCCAGCAGCCCGTGGACAGGGACAGATACGCAGTATTTT
CDR3 protein: CASSPWTGTDTQYF

V gene: TRBV7-2
CDR3 length: 13
clone size: NA
D gene: NA
J gene: TRBJ1-5
CDR3 DNA: TGTGCCAGCAGCTTAGGAGTGGATCAGCCCCAGCATTTT
CDR3 protein: CASSLGVDQPQHF

V gene: TRBV28
CDR3 length: 18
clone size: once
D gene: NA
J gene: TRBJ2-3
CDR3 DNA: TGTGCCAGCAGCCTTAACTATGGGACCGGCTTTAGCACAGATACGCAGTATTTT
CDR3 protein: CASSLNYGTGFSTDTQYF

V gene: TRBV19
CDR3 length: 13
clone size: NA
D gene: NA
J gene: TRBJ1-2
CDR3 DNA: TGTGCCTCGGGTAGTGAAGATAACTATGGCTACACCTTC
CDR3 protein: CASGSEDNYGYTF

V gene: TRBV7-9
CDR3 length: 14
clone size: NA
D gene: TRBD2
J gene: TRBJ2-1
CDR3 DNA: TGTGCCAGCAGCTTTAGCGGGAGGGACAATGAGCAGTTCTTC
CDR3 protein: CASSFSGRDNEQFF

V gene: TRBV9
CDR3 length: 16
clone size: NA
D gene: NA
J gene: TRBJ2-5
CDR3 DNA: TGTGCCAGCAGCGTAGTTTCTTCGCCGGGTTACGAGACCCAGTACTTC
CDR3 protein: CASSVVSSPGYETQYF

V gene: TRBV19
CDR3 length: 14
clone size: NA
D gene: NA
J gene: TRBJ2-1
CDR3 DNA: TGTGCCAGTAGCACCGGGACTGGAGACAATGAGCAGTTCTTC
CDR3 protein: CASSTGTGDNEQFF

V gene: TRBV20-1
CDR3 length: 11
clone size: NA
D gene: TRBD1
J gene: TRBJ2-4
CDR3 DNA: TGCAGTGCTAGGCCCCGGGACAGCTTCTACTTC
CDR3 protein: CSARPRDSFYF

V gene: TRBV7-8
CDR3 length: 12
clone size: NA
D gene: NA
J gene: TRBJ2-7
CDR3 DNA: TGTGCCAGCAGCTTTTCCCTCTACGAGCAGTACTTC
CDR3 protein: CASSFSLYEQYF

V gene: TRBV4-1
CDR3 length: 16
clone size: NA
D gene: NA
J gene: TRBJ2-3
CDR3 DNA: TGCGCCAGCAGCCTCGTTCCGGGGGAGGGGGCAGATACGCAGTATTTT
CDR3 protein: CASSLVPGEGADTQYF

V gene: TRBV5-6
CDR3 length: 14
clone size: NA
D gene: NA
J gene: TRBJ1-5
CDR3 DNA: TGTGCCAGCAGCCAAGGGCTGAGCAATCAGCCCCAGCATTTT
CDR3 protein: CASSQGLSNQPQHF

V gene: TRBV5-4
CDR3 length: 14
clone size: few
D gene: TRBD2
J gene: TRBJ2-1
CDR3 DNA: TGTGCCAGCAGCGATAGCGGGAGTTACAATGAGCAGTTCTTC
CDR3 protein: CASSDSGSYNEQFF

V gene: TRBV9
CDR3 length: 16
clone size: NA
D gene: NA
J gene: TRBJ1-2
CDR3 DNA: TGTGCCAGCAGCGCCGACTTCAGGGGAGAAAACTATGGCTACACCTTC
CDR3 protein: CASSADFRGENYGYTF

V gene: TRBV4-2
CDR3 length: 15
clone size: NA
D gene: NA
J gene: TRBJ2-1
CDR3 DNA: TGTGCCAGCAGCCAGGCAACTTCCCGGGCTAATGAGCAGTTCTTC
CDR3 protein: CASSQATSRANEQFF

V gene: TRBV7-9
CDR3 length: 14
clone size: few
D gene: NA
J gene: TRBJ2-2
CDR3 DNA: TGTGCCAGCAGCTTATCTGAGAACACCGGGGAGCTGTTTTTT
CDR3 protein: CASSLSENTGELFF